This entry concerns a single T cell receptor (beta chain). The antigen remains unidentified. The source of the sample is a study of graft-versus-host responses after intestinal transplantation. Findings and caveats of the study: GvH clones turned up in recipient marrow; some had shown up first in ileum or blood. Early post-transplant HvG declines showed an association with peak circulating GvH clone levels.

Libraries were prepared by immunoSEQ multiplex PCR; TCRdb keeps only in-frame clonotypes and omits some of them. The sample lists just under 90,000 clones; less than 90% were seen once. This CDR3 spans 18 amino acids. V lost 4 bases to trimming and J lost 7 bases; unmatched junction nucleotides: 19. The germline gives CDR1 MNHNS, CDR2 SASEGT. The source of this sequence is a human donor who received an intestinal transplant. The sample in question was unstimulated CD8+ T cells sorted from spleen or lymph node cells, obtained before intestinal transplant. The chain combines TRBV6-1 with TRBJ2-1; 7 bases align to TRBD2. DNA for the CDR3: TGTGCCAGCAGTGTGAACCCGTTGTGGGAGGGCCTTGGGAATGAGCAGTTCTTC. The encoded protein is CASSVNPLWEGLGNEQFF.